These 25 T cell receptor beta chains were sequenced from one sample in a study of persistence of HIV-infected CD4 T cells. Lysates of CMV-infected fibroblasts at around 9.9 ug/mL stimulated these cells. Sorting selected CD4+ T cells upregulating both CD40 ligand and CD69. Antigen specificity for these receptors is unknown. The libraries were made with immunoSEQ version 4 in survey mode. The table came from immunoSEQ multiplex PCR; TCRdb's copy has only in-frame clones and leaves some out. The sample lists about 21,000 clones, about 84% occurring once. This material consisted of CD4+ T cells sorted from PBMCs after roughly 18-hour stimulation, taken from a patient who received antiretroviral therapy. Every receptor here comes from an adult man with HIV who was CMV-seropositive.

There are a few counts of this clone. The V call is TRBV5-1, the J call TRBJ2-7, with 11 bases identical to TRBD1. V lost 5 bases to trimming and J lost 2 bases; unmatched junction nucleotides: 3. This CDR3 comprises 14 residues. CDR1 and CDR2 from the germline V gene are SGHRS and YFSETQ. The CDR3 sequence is CASRTGQGAYEQYF. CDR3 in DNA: TGCGCCAGCAGAACGGGACAGGGGGCCTACGAGCAGTACTTC.

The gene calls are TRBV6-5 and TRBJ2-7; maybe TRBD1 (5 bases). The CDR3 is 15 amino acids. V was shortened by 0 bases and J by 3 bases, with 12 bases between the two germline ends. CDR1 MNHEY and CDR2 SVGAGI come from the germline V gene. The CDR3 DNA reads TGTGCCAGCAGTTACTCGCGCAGGGTGCTCTACGAGCAGTACTTC. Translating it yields CASSYSRRVLYEQYF.

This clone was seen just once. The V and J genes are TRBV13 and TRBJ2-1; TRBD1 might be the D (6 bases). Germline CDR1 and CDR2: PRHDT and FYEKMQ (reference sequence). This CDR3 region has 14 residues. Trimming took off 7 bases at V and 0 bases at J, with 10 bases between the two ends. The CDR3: CASTYRASYNEQFF. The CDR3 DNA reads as TGTGCCAGCACATACAGGGCCTCCTACAATGAGCAGTTCTTC.

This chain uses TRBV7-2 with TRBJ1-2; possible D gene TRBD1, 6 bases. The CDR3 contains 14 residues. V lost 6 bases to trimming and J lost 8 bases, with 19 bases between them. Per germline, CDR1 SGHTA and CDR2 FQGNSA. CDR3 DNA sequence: TGTGCCAGCAGTCCTGACAGGCTGATTTCGGGCTACACCTTC. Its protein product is CASSPDRLISGYTF.

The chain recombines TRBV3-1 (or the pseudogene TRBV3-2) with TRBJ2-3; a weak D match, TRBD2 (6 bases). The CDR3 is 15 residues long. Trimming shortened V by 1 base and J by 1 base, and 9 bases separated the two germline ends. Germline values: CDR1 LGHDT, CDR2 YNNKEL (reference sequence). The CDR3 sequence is CASSQGERGTDTQYF. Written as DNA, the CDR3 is TGTGCCAGCAGCCAAGGTGAGCGGGGCACAGATACGCAGTATTTT.

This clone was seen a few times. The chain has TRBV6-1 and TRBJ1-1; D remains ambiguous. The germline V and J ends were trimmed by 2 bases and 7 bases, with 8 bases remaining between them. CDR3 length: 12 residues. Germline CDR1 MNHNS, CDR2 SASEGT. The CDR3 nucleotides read TGTGCCAGCAGTGAATGGACGTATGAAGCTTTCTTT. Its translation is CASSEWTYEAFF.

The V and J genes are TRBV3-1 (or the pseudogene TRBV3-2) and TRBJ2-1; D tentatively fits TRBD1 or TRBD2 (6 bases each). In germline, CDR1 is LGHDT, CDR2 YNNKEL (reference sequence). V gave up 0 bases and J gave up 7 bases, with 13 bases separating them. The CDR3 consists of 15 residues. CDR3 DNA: TGTGCCAGCAGCCAAGATGGCCGAGGGGGGAATGAGCAGTTCTTC. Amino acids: CASSQDGRGGNEQFF.

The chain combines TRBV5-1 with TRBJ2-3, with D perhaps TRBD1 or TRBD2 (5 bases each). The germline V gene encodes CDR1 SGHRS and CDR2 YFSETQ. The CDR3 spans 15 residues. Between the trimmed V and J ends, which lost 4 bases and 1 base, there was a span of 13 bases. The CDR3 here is CASSPGAPRTDTQYF. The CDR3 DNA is TGCGCCAGCAGCCCCGGGGCTCCCCGCACAGATACGCAGTATTTT. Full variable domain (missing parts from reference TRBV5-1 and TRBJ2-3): KAGVTQTPRYLIKTRGQQVTLSCSPISGHRSVSWYQQTPGQGLQFLFEYFSETQRNKGNFPGRFSGRQFSNSRSEMNVSTLELGDSALYLCASSPGAPRTDTQYFGPGTRLTVL.

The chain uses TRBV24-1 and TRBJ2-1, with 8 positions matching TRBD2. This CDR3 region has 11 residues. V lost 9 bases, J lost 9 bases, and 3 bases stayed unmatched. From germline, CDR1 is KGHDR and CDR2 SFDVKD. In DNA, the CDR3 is TGTGCCACCGCGGGAGGTTTTGAGCAGTTCTTC. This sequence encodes CATAGGFEQFF.

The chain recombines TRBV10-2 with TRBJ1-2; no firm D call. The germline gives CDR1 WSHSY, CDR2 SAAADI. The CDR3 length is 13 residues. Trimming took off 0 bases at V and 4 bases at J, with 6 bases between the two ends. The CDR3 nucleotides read TGCGCCAGCAGTGAGTCAAGGCTCTATGGCTACACCTTC. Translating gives CASSESRLYGYTF.

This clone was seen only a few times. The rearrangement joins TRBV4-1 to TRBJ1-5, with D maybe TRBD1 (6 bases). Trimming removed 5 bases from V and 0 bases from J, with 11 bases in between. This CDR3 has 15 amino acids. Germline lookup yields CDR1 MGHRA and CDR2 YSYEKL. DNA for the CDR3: TGCGCCAGCAGCGCCGGACAGTCTAGCAATCAGCCCCAGCATTTT. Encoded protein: CASSAGQSSNQPQHF.

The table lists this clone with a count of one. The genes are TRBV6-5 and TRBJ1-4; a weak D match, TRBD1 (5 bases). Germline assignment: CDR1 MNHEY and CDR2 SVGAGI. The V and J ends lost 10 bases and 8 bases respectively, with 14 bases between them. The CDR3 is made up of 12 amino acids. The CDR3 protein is CATQRRGEKLFF. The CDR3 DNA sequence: TGTGCCACCCAACGGAGGGGCGAAAAACTGTTTTTT.

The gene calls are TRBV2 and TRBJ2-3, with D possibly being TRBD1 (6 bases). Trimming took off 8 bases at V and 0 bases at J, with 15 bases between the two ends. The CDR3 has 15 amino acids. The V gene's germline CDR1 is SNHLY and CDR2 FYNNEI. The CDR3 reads CASSVQGTSTDTQYF. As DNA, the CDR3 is TGTGCCAGCTCGGTACAGGGTACTAGCACAGATACGCAGTATTTT.

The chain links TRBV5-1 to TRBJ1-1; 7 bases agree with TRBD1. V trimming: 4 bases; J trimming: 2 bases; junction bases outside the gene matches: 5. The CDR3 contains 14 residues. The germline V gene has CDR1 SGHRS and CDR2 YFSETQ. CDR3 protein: CASSPGQTNTEAFF. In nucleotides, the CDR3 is TGCGCCAGCAGCCCGGGACAGACTAACACTGAAGCTTTCTTT.

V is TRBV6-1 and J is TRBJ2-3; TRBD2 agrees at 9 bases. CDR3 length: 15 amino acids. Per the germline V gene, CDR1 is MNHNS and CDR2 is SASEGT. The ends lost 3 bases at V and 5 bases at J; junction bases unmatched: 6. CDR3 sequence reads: CASSEAGGLIDTQYF. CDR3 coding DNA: TGTGCCAGCAGTGAGGCGGGGGGGTTAATAGATACGCAGTATTTT.

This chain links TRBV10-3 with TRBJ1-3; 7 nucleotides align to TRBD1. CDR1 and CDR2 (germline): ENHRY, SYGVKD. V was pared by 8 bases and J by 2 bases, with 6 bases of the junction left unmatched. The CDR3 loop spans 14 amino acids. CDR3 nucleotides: TGTGCCATCCGACAGACAGGGACTGGAAACACCATATATTTT. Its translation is CAIRQTGTGNTIYF.

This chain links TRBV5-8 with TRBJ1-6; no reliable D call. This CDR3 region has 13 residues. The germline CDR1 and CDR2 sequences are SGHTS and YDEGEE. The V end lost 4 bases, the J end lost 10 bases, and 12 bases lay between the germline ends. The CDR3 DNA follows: TGTGCCAGCAGCCTCAAGAGGGAGTCACCCCTCCACTTT. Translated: CASSLKRESPLHF.

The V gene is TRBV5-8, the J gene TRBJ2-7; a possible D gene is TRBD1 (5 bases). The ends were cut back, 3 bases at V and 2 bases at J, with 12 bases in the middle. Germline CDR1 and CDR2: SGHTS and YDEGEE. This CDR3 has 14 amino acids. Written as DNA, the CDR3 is TGTGCCAGCAGCTACGACAGATTCCCCTACGAGCAGTACTTC. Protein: CASSYDRFPYEQYF.

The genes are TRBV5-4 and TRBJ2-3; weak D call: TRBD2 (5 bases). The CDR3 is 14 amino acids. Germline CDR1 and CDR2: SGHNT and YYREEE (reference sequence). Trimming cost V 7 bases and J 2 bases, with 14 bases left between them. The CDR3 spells CASGPEANTDTQYF. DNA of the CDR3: TGTGCCAGCGGGCCGGAGGCTAACACAGATACGCAGTATTTT.

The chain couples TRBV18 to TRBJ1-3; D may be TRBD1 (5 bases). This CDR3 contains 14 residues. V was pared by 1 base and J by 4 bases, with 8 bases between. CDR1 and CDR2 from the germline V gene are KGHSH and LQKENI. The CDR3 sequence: CASSPQGKGNTIYF. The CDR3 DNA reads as TGTGCCAGCTCACCACAGGGGAAGGGAAACACCATATATTTT.

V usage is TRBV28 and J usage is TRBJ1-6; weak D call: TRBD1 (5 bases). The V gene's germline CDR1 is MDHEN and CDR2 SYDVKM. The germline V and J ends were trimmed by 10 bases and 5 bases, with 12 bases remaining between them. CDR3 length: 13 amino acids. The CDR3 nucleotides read TGTGCCACATCCAGGGAGAATAATTCACCCCTCCACTTT. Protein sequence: CATSRENNSPLHF.

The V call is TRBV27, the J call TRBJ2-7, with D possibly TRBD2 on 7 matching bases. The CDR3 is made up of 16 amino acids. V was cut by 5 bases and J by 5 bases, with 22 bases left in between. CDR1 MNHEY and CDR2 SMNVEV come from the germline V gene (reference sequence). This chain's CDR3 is CASSDALGGARDEQYF. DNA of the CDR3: TGTGCCAGCAGTGACGCCTTAGGGGGGGCTAGGGACGAGCAGTACTTC.

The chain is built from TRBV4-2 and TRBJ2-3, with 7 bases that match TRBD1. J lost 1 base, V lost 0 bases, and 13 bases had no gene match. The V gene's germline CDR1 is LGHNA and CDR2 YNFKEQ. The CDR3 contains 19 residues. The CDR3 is CASSQDRGPALRRTDTQYF. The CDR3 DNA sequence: TGTGCCAGCAGCCAAGATAGGGGGCCGGCTCTTCGACGCACAGATACGCAGTATTTT.

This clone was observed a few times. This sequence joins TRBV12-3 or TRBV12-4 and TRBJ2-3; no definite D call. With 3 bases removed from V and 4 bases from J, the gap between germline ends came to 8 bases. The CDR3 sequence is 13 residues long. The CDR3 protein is CASSFDGADTQYF. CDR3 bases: TGTGCCAGCAGTTTTGACGGAGCAGATACGCAGTATTTT.

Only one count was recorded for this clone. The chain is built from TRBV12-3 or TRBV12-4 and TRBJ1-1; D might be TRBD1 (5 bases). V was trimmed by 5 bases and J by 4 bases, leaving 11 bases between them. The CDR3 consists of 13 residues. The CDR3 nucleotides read TGTGCCAGCAGTGAACAGGTATCCACTGAAGCTTTCTTT. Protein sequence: CASSEQVSTEAFF.